The 11 T cell receptor beta chains listed next were all sequenced from one sample in a study of Graves' ophthalmopathy and Graves' hyperthyroidism. CDR3 regions of TCR beta were amplified from RNA transcripts. Second-round multiplex PCR came after first-round RT-PCR with HTBI primers. TCRdb recomputed calls from the multiplex PCR reads with MiXCR, one row per CDR3 protein. The repertoire holds 200,000 to 250,000 distinct CDR3 sequences, with under 30% as singletons. The material sequenced was peripheral blood. These receptors all come from a man aged 50-59 years with Graves' ophthalmopathy.

This clonotype was recorded at least ten times. V usage is TRBV10-3 and J usage is TRBJ2-7; tentatively, D is TRBD1 or TRBD2 (6 bases each). Germline CDR1 is ENHRY and CDR2 is SYGVKD. The CDR3 runs to 16 residues. Between the trimmed V and J ends, which lost 2 bases and 7 bases, there was a span of 21 bases. CDR3 amino acids: CAISETGPGERSEQYF. For the CDR3, the DNA is TGTGCCATCAGTGAGACAGGGCCGGGAGAAAGGTCTGAGCAGTACTTC.

This clonotype was found many times. The chain uses TRBV6-4 and TRBJ1-5, with TRBD1 identical over 8 bases. Germline-derived CDR1 and CDR2 are MRHNA and SNTAGT. V dropped 2 bases and J dropped 5; count of bases not matched to a gene: 11. CDR3 length: 17 residues. CDR3 residues: CASSDLLRTGNDQPQHF. The CDR3 nucleotides read TGTGCCAGCAGTGACCTACTTCGGACAGGGAATGATCAGCCCCAGCATTTT.

This clonotype was recorded once. The chain carries TRBV28 and TRBJ2-4; D is perhaps TRBD2 (6 bases). Germline loops: CDR1 MDHEN, CDR2 SYDVKM. The V end was cut by 3 bases, the J end by 8 bases, with 8 bases between. The CDR3 extends over 12 amino acids. The CDR3 nucleotides read TGTGCCAGCAGTTTGGTAGCGGACATTCAGTACTTC. It yields the protein CASSLVADIQYF.

This clonotype was seen at least ten times. The chain employs TRBV18 and TRBJ2-5; D call uncertain. Between the trimmed V and J ends, which lost 3 bases and 5 bases, there was a span of 13 bases. This CDR3 contains 14 residues. CDR1 is KGHSH, CDR2 LQKENI, per germline. CDR3 sequence: CASSPRTAGETQYF. For the CDR3, the DNA is TGTGCCAGCTCACCGAGGACGGCTGGGGAGACCCAGTACTTC.

The genes are TRBV28 and TRBJ1-1; 7 bases are a match to TRBD1. The CDR3 is 17 amino acids. V gave up 4 bases and J gave up 4 bases; unmatched junction bases: 15. Germline V gene sequence: CDR1 MDHEN, CDR2 SYDVKM. For the CDR3, the DNA is TGTGCCAGCAGTTCGGCCCCTAGACAGGGACGGGGCACTGAAGCTTTCTTT. Translating gives CASSSAPRQGRGTEAFF.

This chain connects TRBV7-9 to TRBJ1-1; the D gene is possibly TRBD1 (6 bases). The length of the CDR3 is 13 residues. Germline V gives CDR1 SEHNR, CDR2 FQNEAQ (reference sequence). The germline V and J ends were trimmed by 1 base and 9 bases, with 12 bases remaining between them. Here the CDR3 reads CASSLGPDSKAFF. The CDR3 DNA reads TGTGCCAGCAGCTTAGGTCCGGACAGTAAAGCTTTCTTT.

This clonotype was recorded at least ten times. This sequence joins TRBV12-5 and TRBJ1-1, with 8 bases aligning to TRBD1. This CDR3 region has 15 residues. With 3 bases clipped from V and 8 bases from J, the junction kept 11 bases outside the gene matches. The germline gives CDR1 LGHNT, CDR2 FRNRAP. The CDR3 nucleotides are TGTGCTAGTGGTTTTTTACGGACAGGGATGACAGAAGCTTTCTTT. It yields the protein CASGFLRTGMTEAFF.

This chain joins TRBV11-2 and TRBJ2-7; 8 bases are shared with TRBD2. The trim removed 6 bases at V and 2 bases at J, leaving 6 bases unmatched. Germline CDR1 reads SGHAT; CDR2 reads FQNNGV. The CDR3 loop spans 14 amino acids. Here the CDR3 reads CASSRNSGAYEQYF. The CDR3 DNA is TGTGCCAGCAGTCGTAATAGCGGGGCCTACGAGCAGTACTTC.

This clonotype was seen many times. The chain uses TRBV7-9 and TRBJ2-5; unclear D gene. This CDR3 contains 14 residues. V lost 1 base and J lost 5, with 11 bases in between. Per the germline V gene, CDR1 is SEHNR and CDR2 is FQNEAQ (reference sequence). CDR3: CASSLVSPWETQYF. For the CDR3, the DNA is TGTGCCAGCAGCTTAGTATCACCGTGGGAGACCCAGTACTTC.

V usage is TRBV30 and J usage is TRBJ2-3, with unresolved D. V was pared by 5 bases and J by 6 bases, with 9 bases between. This CDR3 has 11 residues. CDR1 GTSNPN and CDR2 SVGIG come from the germline V gene (reference sequence). CDR3 sequence: CAWGKGDTQYF. The DNA for the CDR3 is TGTGCCTGGGGGAAAGGCGATACGCAGTATTTT.

This clonotype is a singleton in its sample. The V call is TRBV27, the J call TRBJ2-5; D gene uncertain. This CDR3 region has 15 residues. V was pared by 0 bases and J by 4 bases, with 12 bases between. Germline V gene lookup returns CDR1 MNHEY and CDR2 SMNVEV (reference sequence). CDR3 region: CASSLSNRVGETQYF. CDR3 nucleotide sequence: TGTGCCAGCAGTTTATCGAATCGGGTAGGAGAGACCCAGTACTTC.